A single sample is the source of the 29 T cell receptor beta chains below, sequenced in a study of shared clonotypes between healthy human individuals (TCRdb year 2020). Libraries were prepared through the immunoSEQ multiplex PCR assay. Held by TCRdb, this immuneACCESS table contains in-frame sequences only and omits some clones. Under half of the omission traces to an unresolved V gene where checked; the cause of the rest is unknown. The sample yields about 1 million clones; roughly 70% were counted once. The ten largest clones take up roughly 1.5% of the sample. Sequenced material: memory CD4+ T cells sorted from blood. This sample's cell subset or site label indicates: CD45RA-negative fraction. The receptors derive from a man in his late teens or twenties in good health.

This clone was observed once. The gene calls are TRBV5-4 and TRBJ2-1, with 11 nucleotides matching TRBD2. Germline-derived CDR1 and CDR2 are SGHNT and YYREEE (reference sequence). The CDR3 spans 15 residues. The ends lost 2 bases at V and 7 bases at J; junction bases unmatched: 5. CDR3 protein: CASSFITSGRNEQFF. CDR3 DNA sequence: TGTGCCAGCAGCTTTATCACTAGCGGGAGAAATGAGCAGTTCTTC.

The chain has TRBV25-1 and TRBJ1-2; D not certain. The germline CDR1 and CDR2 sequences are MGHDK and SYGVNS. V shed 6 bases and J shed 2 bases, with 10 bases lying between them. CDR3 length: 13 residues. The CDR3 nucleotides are TGTGCCAGCAGGCGGTCCCAGAACTATGGCTACACCTTC. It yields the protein CASRRSQNYGYTF.

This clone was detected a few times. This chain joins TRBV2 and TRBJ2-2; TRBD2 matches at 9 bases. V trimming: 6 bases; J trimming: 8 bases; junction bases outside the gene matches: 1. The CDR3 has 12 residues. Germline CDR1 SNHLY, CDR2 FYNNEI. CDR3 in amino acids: CASRLAGGELFF. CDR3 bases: TGTGCCAGCAGGCTAGCGGGAGGGGAGCTGTTTTTT.

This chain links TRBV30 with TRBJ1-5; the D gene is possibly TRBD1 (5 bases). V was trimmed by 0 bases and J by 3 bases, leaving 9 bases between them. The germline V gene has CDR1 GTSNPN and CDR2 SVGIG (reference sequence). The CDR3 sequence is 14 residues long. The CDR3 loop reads CAWSVLRDNQPQHF. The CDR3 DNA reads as TGTGCCTGGAGTGTACTCAGGGACAATCAGCCCCAGCATTTT.

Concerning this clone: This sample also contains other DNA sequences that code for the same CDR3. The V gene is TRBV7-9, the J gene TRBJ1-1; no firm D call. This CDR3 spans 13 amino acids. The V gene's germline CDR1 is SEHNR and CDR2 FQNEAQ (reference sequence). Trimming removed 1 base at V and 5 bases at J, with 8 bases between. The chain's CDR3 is CASSLEGGTEAFF. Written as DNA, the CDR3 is TGTGCCAGCAGCTTAGAAGGAGGGACTGAAGCTTTCTTT.

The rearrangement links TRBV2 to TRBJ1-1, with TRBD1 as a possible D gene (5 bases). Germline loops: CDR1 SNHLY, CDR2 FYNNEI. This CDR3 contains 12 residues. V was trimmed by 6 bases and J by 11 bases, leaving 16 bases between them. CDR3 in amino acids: CASRENGAGAFF. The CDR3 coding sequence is TGTGCCAGCAGGGAGAATGGGGCAGGGGCTTTCTTT. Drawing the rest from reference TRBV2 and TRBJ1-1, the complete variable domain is EPEVTQTPSHQVTQMGQEVILRCVPISNHLYFYWYRQILGQKVEFLVSFYNNEISEKSEIFDDQFSVERPDGSNFTLKIRSTKLEDSAMYFCASRENGAGAFFGQGTRLTVV.

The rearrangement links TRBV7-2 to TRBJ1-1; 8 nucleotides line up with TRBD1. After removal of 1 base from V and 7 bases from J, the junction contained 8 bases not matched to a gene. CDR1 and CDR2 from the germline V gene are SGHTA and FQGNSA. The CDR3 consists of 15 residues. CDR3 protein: CASSLGTRGLGEAFF. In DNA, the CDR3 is TGTGCCAGCAGCTTAGGAACCAGGGGGCTGGGTGAAGCTTTCTTT. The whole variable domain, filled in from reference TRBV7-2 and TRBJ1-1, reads GAGVSQSPSNKVTEKGKDVELRCDPISGHTALYWYRQSLGQGLEFLIYFQGNSAPDKSGLPSDRFSAERTGGSVSTLTIQRTQQEDSAVYLCASSLGTRGLGEAFFGQGTRLTVV.

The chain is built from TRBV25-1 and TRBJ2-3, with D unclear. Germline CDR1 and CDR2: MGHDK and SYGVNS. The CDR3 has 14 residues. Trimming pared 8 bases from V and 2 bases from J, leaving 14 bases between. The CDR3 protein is CASGNGLTTDTQYF. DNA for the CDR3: TGTGCCAGCGGCAACGGGCTCACCACAGATACGCAGTATTTT.

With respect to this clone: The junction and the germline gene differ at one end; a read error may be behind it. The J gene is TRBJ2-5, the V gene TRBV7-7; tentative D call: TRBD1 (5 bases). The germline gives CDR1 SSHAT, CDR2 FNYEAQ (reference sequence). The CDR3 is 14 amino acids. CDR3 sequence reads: CASSLVGAQETQYF. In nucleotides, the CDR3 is TGTGCTAGCAGCTTAGTTGGGGCCCAAGAGACCCAGTACTTC.

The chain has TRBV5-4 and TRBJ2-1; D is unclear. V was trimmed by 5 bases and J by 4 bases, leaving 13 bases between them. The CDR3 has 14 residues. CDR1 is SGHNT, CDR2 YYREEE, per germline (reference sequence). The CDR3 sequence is CASRAGFEYNEQFF. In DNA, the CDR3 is TGTGCCAGCAGAGCTGGGTTTGAATACAATGAGCAGTTCTTC.

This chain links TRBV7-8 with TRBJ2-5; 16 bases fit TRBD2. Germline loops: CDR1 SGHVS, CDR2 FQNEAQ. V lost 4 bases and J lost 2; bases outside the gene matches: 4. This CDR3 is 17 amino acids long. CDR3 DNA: TGTGCCAGCAGCTATGGGACTAGCGGGAGGGGGCAAGAGACCCAGTACTTC. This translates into CASSYGTSGRGQETQYF.

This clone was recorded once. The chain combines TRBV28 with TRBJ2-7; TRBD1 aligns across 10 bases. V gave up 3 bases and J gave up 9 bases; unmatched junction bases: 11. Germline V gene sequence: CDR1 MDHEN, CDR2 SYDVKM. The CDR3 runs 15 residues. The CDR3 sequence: CASSFGTGVIGGQYF. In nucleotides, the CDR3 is TGTGCCAGCAGTTTTGGGACAGGGGTCATCGGGGGGCAGTACTTC.

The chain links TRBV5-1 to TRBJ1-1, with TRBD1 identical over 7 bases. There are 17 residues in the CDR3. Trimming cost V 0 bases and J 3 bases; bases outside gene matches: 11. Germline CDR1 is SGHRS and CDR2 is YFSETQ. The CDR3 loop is CASSLGQKSGGYTEAFF. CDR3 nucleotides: TGCGCCAGCAGCTTGGGCCAAAAATCAGGGGGGTACACTGAAGCTTTCTTT.

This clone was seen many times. The chain's CDR3 is CATSRAGAGGETQYF. CDR3 sequence (DNA): TGTGCCACCAGCAGAGCGGGGGCCGGGGGGGAGACCCAGTACTTC. The genes are TRBV15 and TRBJ2-5; possible D gene TRBD2, 7 bases. Trimming took off 1 base at V and 5 bases at J, with 14 bases between the two ends. CDR3 length: 15 residues. Germline-derived CDR1 and CDR2 are LNHNV and YYDKDF (reference sequence). The entire variable domain, with the rest obtained from reference TRBV15 and TRBJ2-5, is as follows: DAMVIQNPRYQVTQFGKPVTLSCSQTLNHNVMYWYQQKSSQAPKLLFHYYDKDFNNEADTPDNFQSRRPNTSFCFLDIRSPGLGDTAMYLCATSRAGAGGETQYFGPGTRLLVL.

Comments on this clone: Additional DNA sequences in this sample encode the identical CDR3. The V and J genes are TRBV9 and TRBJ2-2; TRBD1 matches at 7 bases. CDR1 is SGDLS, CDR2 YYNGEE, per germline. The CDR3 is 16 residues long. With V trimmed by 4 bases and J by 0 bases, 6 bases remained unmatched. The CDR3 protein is CASSSPGTANTGELFF. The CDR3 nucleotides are TGTGCCAGCAGCTCTCCCGGGACAGCGAACACCGGGGAGCTGTTTTTT.

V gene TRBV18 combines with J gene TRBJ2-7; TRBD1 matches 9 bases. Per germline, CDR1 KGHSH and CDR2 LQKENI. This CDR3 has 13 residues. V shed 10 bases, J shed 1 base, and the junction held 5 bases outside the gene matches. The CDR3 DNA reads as TGTGCCACCTCCGGGACAGGGTCCTACGAGCAGTACTTC. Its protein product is CATSGTGSYEQYF.

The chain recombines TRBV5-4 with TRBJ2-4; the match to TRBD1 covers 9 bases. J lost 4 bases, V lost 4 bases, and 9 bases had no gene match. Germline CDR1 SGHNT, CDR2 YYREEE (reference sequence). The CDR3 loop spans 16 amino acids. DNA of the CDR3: TGTGCCAGCAGCCCAGGTCAGACAGGGGGAAAAAACATTCAGTACTTC. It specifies CASSPGQTGGKNIQYF.

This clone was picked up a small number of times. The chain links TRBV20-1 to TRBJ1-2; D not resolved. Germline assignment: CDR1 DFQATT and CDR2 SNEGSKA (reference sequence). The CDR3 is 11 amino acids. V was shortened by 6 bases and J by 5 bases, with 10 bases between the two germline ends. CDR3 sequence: CSAKNPYGYTF. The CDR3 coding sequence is TGCAGTGCCAAAAACCCTTATGGCTACACCTTC.

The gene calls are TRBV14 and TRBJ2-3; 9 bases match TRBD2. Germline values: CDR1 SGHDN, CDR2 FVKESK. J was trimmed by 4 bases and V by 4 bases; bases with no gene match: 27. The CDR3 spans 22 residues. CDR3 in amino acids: CASSRLSLRRGGPTGLADTQYF. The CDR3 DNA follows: TGTGCCAGCAGCCGACTTTCCCTGAGGCGGGGGGGCCCCACTGGTTTGGCAGATACGCAGTATTTT.

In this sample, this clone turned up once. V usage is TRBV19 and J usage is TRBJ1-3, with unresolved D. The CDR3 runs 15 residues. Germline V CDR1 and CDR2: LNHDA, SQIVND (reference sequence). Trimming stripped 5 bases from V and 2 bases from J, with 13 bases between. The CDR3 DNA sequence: TGTGCCAGTAGTCCCCAGTTTGGGGCTGGAAACACCATATATTTT. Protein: CASSPQFGAGNTIYF.

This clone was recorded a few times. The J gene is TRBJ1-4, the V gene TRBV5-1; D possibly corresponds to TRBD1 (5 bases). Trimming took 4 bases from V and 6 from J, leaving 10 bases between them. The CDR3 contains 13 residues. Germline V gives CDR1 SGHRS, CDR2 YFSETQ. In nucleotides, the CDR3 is TGCGCCAGCAGCCAGGGATTCGATGAAAAACTGTTTTTT. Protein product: CASSQGFDEKLFF.

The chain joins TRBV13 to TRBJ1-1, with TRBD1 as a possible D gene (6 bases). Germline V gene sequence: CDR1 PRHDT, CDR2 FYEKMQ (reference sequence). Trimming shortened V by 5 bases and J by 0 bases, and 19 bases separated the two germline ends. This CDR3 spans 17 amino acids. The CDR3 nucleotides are TGTGCCAGCAGCCACAGGGTCTTTCTAACCTTGAACACTGAAGCTTTCTTT. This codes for CASSHRVFLTLNTEAFF.

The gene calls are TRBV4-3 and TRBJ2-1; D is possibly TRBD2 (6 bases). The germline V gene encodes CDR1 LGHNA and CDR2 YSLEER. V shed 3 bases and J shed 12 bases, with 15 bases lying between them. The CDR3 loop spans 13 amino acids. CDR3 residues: CASSHPGGYRQFF. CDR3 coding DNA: TGCGCCAGCAGCCACCCTGGAGGGTACAGGCAGTTCTTC.

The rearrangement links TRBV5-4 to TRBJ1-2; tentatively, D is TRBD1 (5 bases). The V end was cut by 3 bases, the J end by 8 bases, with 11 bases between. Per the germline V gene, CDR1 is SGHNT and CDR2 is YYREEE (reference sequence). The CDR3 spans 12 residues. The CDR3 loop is CASSCRWGGYTF. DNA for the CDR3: TGTGCCAGCAGCTGCCGCTGGGGCGGCTACACCTTC.

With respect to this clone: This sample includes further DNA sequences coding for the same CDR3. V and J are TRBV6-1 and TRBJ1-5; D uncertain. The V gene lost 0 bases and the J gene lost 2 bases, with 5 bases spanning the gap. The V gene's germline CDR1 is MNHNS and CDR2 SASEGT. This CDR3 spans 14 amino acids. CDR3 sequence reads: CASSEAGRNQPQHF. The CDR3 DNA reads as TGTGCCAGCAGTGAAGCCGGGCGCAATCAGCCCCAGCATTTT.

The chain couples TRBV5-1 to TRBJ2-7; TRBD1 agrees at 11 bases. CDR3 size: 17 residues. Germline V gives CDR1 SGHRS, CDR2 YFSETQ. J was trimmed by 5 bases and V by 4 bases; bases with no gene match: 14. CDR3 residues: CASSPGGTGTGGHEQYF. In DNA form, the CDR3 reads TGCGCCAGCAGCCCGGGCGGTACCGGGACAGGGGGACACGAGCAGTACTTC.

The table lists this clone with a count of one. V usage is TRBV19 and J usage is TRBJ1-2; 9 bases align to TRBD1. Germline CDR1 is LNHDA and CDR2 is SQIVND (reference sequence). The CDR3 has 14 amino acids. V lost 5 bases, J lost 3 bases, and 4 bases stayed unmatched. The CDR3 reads CASSPRTGDYGYTF. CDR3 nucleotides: TGTGCCAGTAGTCCGAGGACAGGGGACTATGGCTACACCTTC.

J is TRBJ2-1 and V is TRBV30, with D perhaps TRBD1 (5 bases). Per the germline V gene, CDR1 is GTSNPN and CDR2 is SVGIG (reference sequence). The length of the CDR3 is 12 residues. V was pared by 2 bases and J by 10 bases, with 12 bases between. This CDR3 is CAWSPTGPEQFF. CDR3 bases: TGTGCCTGGAGTCCCACAGGCCCGGAGCAGTTCTTC.

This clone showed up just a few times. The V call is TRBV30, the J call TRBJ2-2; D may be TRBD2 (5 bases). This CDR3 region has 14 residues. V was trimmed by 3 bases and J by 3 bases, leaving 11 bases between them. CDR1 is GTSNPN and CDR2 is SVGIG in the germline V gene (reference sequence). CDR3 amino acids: CAWSLRRDTGELFF. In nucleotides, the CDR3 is TGTGCCTGGAGCCTGAGGCGGGACACCGGGGAGCTGTTTTTT. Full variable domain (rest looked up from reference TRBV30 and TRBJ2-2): SQTIHQWPATLVQPVGSPLSLECTVEGTSNPNLYWYRQAAGRGLQLLFYSVGIGQISSEVPQNLSASRPQDRQFILSSKKLLLSDSGFYLCAWSLRRDTGELFFGEGSRLTVL.